The rows below give T cell receptor beta chains drawn from one sample of a study of Ad26.COV2.S vaccination and SARS-CoV-2 variants. Libraries were prepared by immunoSEQ multiplex PCR; TCRdb keeps only in-frame clonotypes and omits some of them. This table holds some 520,000 clones, roughly 89% found once. Sequencing used peripheral blood, obtained in a trial of Ad26.COV2.S vaccine versus placebo. The source is a person aged 18-60 years who received the Ad26.COV2.S COVID-19 vaccine or a placebo. CDR3s include the opening cysteine and the closing phenylalanine or tryptophan. D genes are given only for firm matches. Part of the rows lack a size; the others show once, few, many or a class for expanded clones.

clone size: NA
J gene: TRBJ2-7
V gene: TRBV2
D gene: TRBD1
CDR3 DNA: TGTGCCAGCAGGGGACAGAGTTACGAGCAGTACTTC
CDR3 protein: CASRGQSYEQYF

clone size: NA
J gene: TRBJ2-2
V gene: TRBV6-4
D gene: TRBD1
CDR3 DNA: TGTGCCAGCAGAAACAGGGGAAGTGCCGGGGAGCTGTTTTTT
CDR3 protein: CASRNRGSAGELFF

clone size: few
J gene: TRBJ1-5
V gene: TRBV6-1
D gene: NA
CDR3 DNA: TGTGCCAGCAGTGAAATGGGCGCCTGGGCCCCTCAGCCCCAGCATTTT
CDR3 protein: CASSEMGAWAPQPQHF

clone size: NA
J gene: TRBJ1-1
V gene: TRBV28
D gene: NA
CDR3 DNA: TGTGCCAGCAGTTTTGGGGGTGGGAACACTGAAGCTTTCTTT
CDR3 protein: CASSFGGGNTEAFF

clone size: NA
J gene: TRBJ2-2
V gene: TRBV6-6
D gene: NA
CDR3 DNA: TGTGCCAGCAGTTACCGCAGAGGGACCGGGGAGCTGTTTTTT
CDR3 protein: CASSYRRGTGELFF

clone size: NA
J gene: TRBJ2-7
V gene: TRBV7-2
D gene: TRBD2
CDR3 DNA: TGTGCCAGCAGCTTAGAGTTTAGCGGGAATGCCTACGAGCAGTACTTC
CDR3 protein: CASSLEFSGNAYEQYF

clone size: NA
J gene: TRBJ1-4
V gene: TRBV28
D gene: NA
CDR3 DNA: TGTGCCAGCAGTTTCTTTCCGATGAGAGGGGTTAATGAAAAACTGTTTTTT
CDR3 protein: CASSFFPMRGVNEKLFF

clone size: few
J gene: TRBJ2-5
V gene: TRBV6-2/TRBV6-3
D gene: NA
CDR3 DNA: TGTGCCAGCAGTTACCGGGAGCAAGAGACCCAGTACTTC
CDR3 protein: CASSYREQETQYF

clone size: NA
J gene: TRBJ1-1
V gene: TRBV28
D gene: NA
CDR3 DNA: TGTGCCAGCAGTTTATGGGGAGTCGCCACTGAAGCTTTCTTT
CDR3 protein: CASSLWGVATEAFF

clone size: NA
J gene: TRBJ1-2
V gene: TRBV2
D gene: NA
CDR3 DNA: TGTGCCAGCGGGGGGGATGATGGCTACACCTTC
CDR3 protein: CASGGDDGYTF

clone size: once
J gene: TRBJ2-7
V gene: TRBV28
D gene: NA
CDR3 DNA: TGTGCCAGCAGTCCCAACAGGGGAGCGGGAGAGCAGTACTTC
CDR3 protein: CASSPNRGAGEQYF

clone size: NA
J gene: TRBJ1-1
V gene: TRBV2
D gene: NA
CDR3 DNA: TGTGCCAGCAGTAAGGAAATGGCTGAAGCTTTCTTT
CDR3 protein: CASSKEMAEAFF

clone size: NA
J gene: TRBJ1-1
V gene: TRBV5-4
D gene: NA
CDR3 DNA: TGTGCCAGCAGCTTCCAGAACACTGAAGCTTTCTTT
CDR3 protein: CASSFQNTEAFF

clone size: NA
J gene: TRBJ2-1
V gene: TRBV28
D gene: TRBD1
CDR3 DNA: TGTGCCAGCACCCCTGGGGACAGCTCCTACAATGAGCAGTTCTTC
CDR3 protein: CASTPGDSSYNEQFF

clone size: NA
J gene: TRBJ1-1
V gene: TRBV28
D gene: TRBD1
CDR3 DNA: TGTGCCAGCAGTCGGGACAGGGTAGACACTGAAGCTTTCTTT
CDR3 protein: CASSRDRVDTEAFF

clone size: once
J gene: TRBJ2-3
V gene: TRBV5-1
D gene: NA
CDR3 DNA: TGCGCCAGCAGCTTCCGGGCGGGTGGCATGGATACGCAGTATTTT
CDR3 protein: CASSFRAGGMDTQYF

clone size: NA
J gene: TRBJ2-1
V gene: TRBV23-1
D gene: TRBD2
CDR3 DNA: TGCGCCATCCCCTCCTCTCTAGGACTAGCGTGCGATGAGCAGTTCTTC
CDR3 protein: CAIPSSLGLACDEQFF

clone size: few
J gene: TRBJ2-3
V gene: TRBV4-1
D gene: TRBD2
CDR3 DNA: TGCGCCAGCAGCCAATGGGGGACCGGACTAGCGGGAGATACGCAGTATTTT
CDR3 protein: CASSQWGTGLAGDTQYF

clone size: NA
J gene: TRBJ1-2
V gene: TRBV7-2
D gene: TRBD1
CDR3 DNA: TGTGCCAGCAGACGACAGGGGAGGAATGGCTACACCTTC
CDR3 protein: CASRRQGRNGYTF

clone size: NA
J gene: TRBJ2-5
V gene: TRBV11-2
D gene: TRBD2
CDR3 DNA: TGTGCCAGCGGCCCCCTAGCGGGAGGGCTCCATGAGACCCAGTACTTC
CDR3 protein: CASGPLAGGLHETQYF

clone size: NA
J gene: TRBJ2-1
V gene: TRBV9
D gene: TRBD2
CDR3 DNA: TGTGCCAGCAGCGCGGGGACTAGCGGGAGAAGGGATGAGCAGTTCTTC
CDR3 protein: CASSAGTSGRRDEQFF

clone size: NA
J gene: TRBJ1-2
V gene: TRBV3-1/TRBV3-2
D gene: NA
CDR3 DNA: TGTGCCAGCAGCCAAGGCCGGGGGGCGGTCGGCTACACCTTC
CDR3 protein: CASSQGRGAVGYTF

clone size: NA
J gene: TRBJ2-3
V gene: TRBV2
D gene: TRBD2
CDR3 DNA: TGTGCCAGCAGCCCCAGGACTAGCGGTGCGGTTACGCAGTATTTT
CDR3 protein: CASSPRTSGAVTQYF

clone size: NA
J gene: TRBJ1-4
V gene: TRBV30
D gene: NA
CDR3 DNA: TGTGCCTGGGGACAGATACCCGAAAAACTGTTTTTT
CDR3 protein: CAWGQIPEKLFF

clone size: NA
J gene: TRBJ2-3
V gene: TRBV2
D gene: TRBD1
CDR3 DNA: TGTGCCAGCAGGCTACGCCGGACAGGGGGAGTGGATACGCAGTATTTT
CDR3 protein: CASRLRRTGGVDTQYF

clone size: NA
J gene: TRBJ1-3
V gene: TRBV7-9
D gene: NA
CDR3 DNA: TGTGCCAGCAGCTCACCCCGGCTAGGTGGGAGGTCTGGAAACACCATATATTTT
CDR3 protein: CASSSPRLGGRSGNTIYF

clone size: NA
J gene: TRBJ2-5
V gene: TRBV11-2
D gene: TRBD2
CDR3 DNA: TGTGCCAGCAGCTTAGGGGGGCTAGCGGGGACAGAGACCCAGTACTTC
CDR3 protein: CASSLGGLAGTETQYF

clone size: NA
J gene: TRBJ2-1
V gene: TRBV19
D gene: TRBD2
CDR3 DNA: TGTGCCAGTAGTATGGGACTAGCGGGTAACTCCTACAATGAGCAGTTCTTC
CDR3 protein: CASSMGLAGNSYNEQFF

clone size: once
J gene: TRBJ2-7
V gene: TRBV30
D gene: NA
CDR3 DNA: TGTGCCTGGAGTTTTTACCAGGGCTCTGGGCAGTACTTC
CDR3 protein: CAWSFYQGSGQYF

clone size: NA
J gene: TRBJ2-2
V gene: TRBV30
D gene: NA
CDR3 DNA: TGTGCCTGGAGTGTTGACGTCACCGGGGAGCTGTTTTTT
CDR3 protein: CAWSVDVTGELFF

clone size: NA
J gene: TRBJ2-3
V gene: TRBV27
D gene: NA
CDR3 DNA: TGTGCCAGCAGTTTATCGACTCGGGATACGCAGTATTTT
CDR3 protein: CASSLSTRDTQYF

clone size: NA
J gene: TRBJ2-5
V gene: TRBV7-8
D gene: NA
CDR3 DNA: TGTGCCAGCAGCGAGCGCAGGTTGGAGACCCAGTACTTC
CDR3 protein: CASSERRLETQYF

clone size: NA
J gene: TRBJ2-3
V gene: TRBV25-1
D gene: TRBD1
CDR3 DNA: TGTGCCAGCAGTGAACCCGCCTGGACAGGGGCGAGGACAGATACGCAGTATTTT
CDR3 protein: CASSEPAWTGARTDTQYF

clone size: NA
J gene: TRBJ2-1
V gene: TRBV24-1
D gene: TRBD1
CDR3 DNA: TGTGCCACCAGTGATCCGACAGGGACCTACAATGAGCAGTTCTTC
CDR3 protein: CATSDPTGTYNEQFF

clone size: NA
J gene: TRBJ2-1
V gene: TRBV11-2
D gene: NA
CDR3 DNA: TGTGCCAGCAGCTCCTCATCGGGACGGTGGGATGAGCAGTTCTTC
CDR3 protein: CASSSSSGRWDEQFF

clone size: NA
J gene: TRBJ1-2
V gene: TRBV11-1
D gene: TRBD1
CDR3 DNA: TGTGCCAGCAGCACGGGACAGGACCTCTATGGCTACACCTTC
CDR3 protein: CASSTGQDLYGYTF

clone size: NA
J gene: TRBJ1-4
V gene: TRBV5-1
D gene: NA
CDR3 DNA: TGCGCCAGCAGCTTGGGGGGGCGTAATGAAAAACTGTTTTTT
CDR3 protein: CASSLGGRNEKLFF

clone size: NA
J gene: TRBJ2-1
V gene: TRBV5-6
D gene: TRBD2
CDR3 DNA: TGTGCCAGCAGCTTTACCGAGACTAGCTTTGAGCAGTTCTTC
CDR3 protein: CASSFTETSFEQFF

clone size: NA
J gene: TRBJ2-7
V gene: TRBV10-3
D gene: TRBD1
CDR3 DNA: TGTGCCATTCCACCCGGGACAGGGGTTTACTACGAGCAGTACTTC
CDR3 protein: CAIPPGTGVYYEQYF

clone size: NA
J gene: TRBJ1-2
V gene: TRBV28
D gene: NA
CDR3 DNA: TGTGCCAGCAACCCCTTGGGGGAGGCCTATGGCTACACCTTC
CDR3 protein: CASNPLGEAYGYTF

clone size: NA
J gene: TRBJ2-5
V gene: TRBV2
D gene: TRBD1
CDR3 DNA: TGTGCCAGCACGCAGGGGGCGCGAAGTGAGACCCAGTACTTC
CDR3 protein: CASTQGARSETQYF

clone size: NA
J gene: TRBJ2-5
V gene: TRBV4-2
D gene: NA
CDR3 DNA: TGTGCCAGCAGCCAAGATACAGAGACCCAGTACTTC
CDR3 protein: CASSQDTETQYF

clone size: NA
J gene: TRBJ2-1
V gene: TRBV28
D gene: NA
CDR3 DNA: TGTGCCAGCAGGATCGCCACAGGAGATTTACTCTTC
CDR3 protein: CASRIATGDLLF

clone size: NA
J gene: TRBJ1-4
V gene: TRBV5-1
D gene: NA
CDR3 DNA: TGCGCCAGCAGCCTGGGGGGTGGTGAAAAACTGTTTTTT
CDR3 protein: CASSLGGGEKLFF

clone size: NA
J gene: TRBJ2-7
V gene: TRBV5-6
D gene: TRBD2
CDR3 DNA: TGTGCCAGCAGCTTGGCCGGGCTAGCGGGCTACGAGCAGTACTTC
CDR3 protein: CASSLAGLAGYEQYF

clone size: NA
J gene: TRBJ1-6
V gene: TRBV28
D gene: TRBD1
CDR3 DNA: TGTGCCAGCAGCCCGACAGGGGGCGTGAGCCGTGGCCACTTT
CDR3 protein: CASSPTGGVSRGHF

clone size: NA
J gene: TRBJ1-2
V gene: TRBV15
D gene: NA
CDR3 DNA: TGTGCCACCAGCAGAGGCCTCACAGGGAACTATGGCTACACCTTC
CDR3 protein: CATSRGLTGNYGYTF

clone size: NA
J gene: TRBJ2-6
V gene: TRBV6-2/TRBV6-3
D gene: NA
CDR3 DNA: TGTGCCAGCAGTTACTCGATAGGGAGCTCTGGGGCCAACGTCCTGACTTTC
CDR3 protein: CASSYSIGSSGANVLTF